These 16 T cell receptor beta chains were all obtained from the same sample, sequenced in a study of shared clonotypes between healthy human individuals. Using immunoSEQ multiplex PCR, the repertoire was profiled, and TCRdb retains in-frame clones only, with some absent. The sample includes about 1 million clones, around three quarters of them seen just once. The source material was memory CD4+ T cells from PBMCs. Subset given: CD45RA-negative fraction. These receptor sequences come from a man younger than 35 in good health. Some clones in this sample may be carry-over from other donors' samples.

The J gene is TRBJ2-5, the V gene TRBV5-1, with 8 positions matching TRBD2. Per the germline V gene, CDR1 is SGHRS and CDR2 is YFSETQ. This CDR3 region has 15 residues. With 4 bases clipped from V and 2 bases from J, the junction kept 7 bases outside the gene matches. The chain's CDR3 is CASSRWVAGQETQYF. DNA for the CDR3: TGCGCCAGCAGCCGCTGGGTAGCGGGGCAAGAGACCCAGTACTTC.

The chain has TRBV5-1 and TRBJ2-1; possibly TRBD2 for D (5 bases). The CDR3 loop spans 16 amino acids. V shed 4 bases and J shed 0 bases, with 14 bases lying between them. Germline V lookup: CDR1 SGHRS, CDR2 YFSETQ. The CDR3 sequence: CASSRDGVSSYNEQFF. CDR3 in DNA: TGCGCCAGCAGCCGGGATGGCGTGAGCTCCTACAATGAGCAGTTCTTC.

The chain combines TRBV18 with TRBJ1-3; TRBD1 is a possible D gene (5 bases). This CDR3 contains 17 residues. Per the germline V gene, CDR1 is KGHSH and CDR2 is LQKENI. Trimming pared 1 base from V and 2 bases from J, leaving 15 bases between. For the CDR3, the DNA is TGTGCCAGCTCACCACGTCGGGTCGGAGGGGCTGGAAACACCATATATTTT. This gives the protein CASSPRRVGGAGNTIYF.

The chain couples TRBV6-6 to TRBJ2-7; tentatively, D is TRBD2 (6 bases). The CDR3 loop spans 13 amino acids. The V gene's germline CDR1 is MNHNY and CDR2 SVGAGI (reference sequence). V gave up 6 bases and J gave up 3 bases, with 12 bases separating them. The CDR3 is CASRRDLNYEQYF. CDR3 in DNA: TGTGCCAGCAGGCGGGACCTAAACTACGAGCAGTACTTC.

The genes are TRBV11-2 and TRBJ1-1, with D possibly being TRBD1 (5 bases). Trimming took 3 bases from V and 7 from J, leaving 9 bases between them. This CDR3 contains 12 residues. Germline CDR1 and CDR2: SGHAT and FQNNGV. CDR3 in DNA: TGTGCCAGCAGCTTCGACAGAGGTGAAGCTTTCTTT. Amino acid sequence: CASSFDRGEAFF.

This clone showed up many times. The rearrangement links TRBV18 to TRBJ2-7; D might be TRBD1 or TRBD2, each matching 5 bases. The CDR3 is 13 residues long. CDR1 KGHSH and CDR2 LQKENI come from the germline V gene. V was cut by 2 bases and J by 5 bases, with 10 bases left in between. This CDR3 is CASSPGGQHEQYF. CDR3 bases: TGTGCCAGCTCACCAGGGGGTCAGCACGAGCAGTACTTC.

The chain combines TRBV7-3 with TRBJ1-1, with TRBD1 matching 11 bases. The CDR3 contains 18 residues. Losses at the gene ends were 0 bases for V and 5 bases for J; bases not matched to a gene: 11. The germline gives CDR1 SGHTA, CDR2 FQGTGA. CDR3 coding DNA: TGTGCCAGCAGCTTAACTGGCCTTAGGACAGGGGGCTTGACTGAAGCTTTCTTT. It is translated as CASSLTGLRTGGLTEAFF.

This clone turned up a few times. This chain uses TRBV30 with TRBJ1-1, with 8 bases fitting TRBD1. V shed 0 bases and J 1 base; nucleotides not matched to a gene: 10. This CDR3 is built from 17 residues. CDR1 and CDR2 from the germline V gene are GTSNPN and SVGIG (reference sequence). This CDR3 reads CAWSVGGTGTRNTEAFF. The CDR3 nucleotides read TGTGCCTGGAGTGTAGGAGGGACAGGCACTCGGAACACTGAAGCTTTCTTT.

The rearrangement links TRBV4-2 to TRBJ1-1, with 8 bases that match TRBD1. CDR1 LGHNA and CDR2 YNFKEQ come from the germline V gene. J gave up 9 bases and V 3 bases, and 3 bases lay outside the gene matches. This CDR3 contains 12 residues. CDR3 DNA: TGTGCCAGCAGCCAGCACAGGGGGAAAGCTTTCTTT. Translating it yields CASSQHRGKAFF.

The CDR3 region has the DNA TGTGCCAGCAGCGAGACTAGCGCCGACGTGAGTGAGCAGTTCTTC. This translates into CASSETSADVSEQFF. This rearrangement joins TRBV5-4 to TRBJ2-1; 8 bases are a match to TRBD2. Unmatched junction bases numbered 12, after V lost 4 bases and J lost 9 bases. Germline V CDR1 and CDR2: SGHNT, YYREEE (reference sequence). The CDR3 totals 15 residues.

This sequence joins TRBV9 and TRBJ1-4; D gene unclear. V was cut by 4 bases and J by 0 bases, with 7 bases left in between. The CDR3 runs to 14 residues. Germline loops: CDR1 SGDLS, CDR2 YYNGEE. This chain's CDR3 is CASSPGATNEKLFF. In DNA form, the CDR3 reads TGTGCCAGCAGCCCGGGTGCAACTAATGAAAAACTGTTTTTT.

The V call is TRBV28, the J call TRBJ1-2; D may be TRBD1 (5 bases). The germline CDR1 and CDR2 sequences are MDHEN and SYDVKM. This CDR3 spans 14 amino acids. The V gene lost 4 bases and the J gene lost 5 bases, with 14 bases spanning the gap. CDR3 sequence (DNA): TGTGCCAGCAGTTCAGGGTGGGGGGTATATGGCTACACCTTC. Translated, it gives CASSSGWGVYGYTF.

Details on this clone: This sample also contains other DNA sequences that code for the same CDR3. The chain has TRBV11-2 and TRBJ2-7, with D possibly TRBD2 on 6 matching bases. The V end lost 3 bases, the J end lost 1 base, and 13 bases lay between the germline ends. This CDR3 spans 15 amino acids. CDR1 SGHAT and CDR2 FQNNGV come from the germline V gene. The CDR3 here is CASSLGPGGSYEQYF. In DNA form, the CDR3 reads TGTGCCAGCAGCTTGGGACCCGGGGGATCCTACGAGCAGTACTTC.

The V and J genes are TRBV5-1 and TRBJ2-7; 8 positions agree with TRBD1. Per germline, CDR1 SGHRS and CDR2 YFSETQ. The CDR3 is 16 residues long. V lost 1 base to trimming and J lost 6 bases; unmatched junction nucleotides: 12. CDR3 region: CASSLFRGTGEGEQYF. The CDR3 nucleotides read TGCGCCAGCAGCTTGTTCCGCGGGACAGGAGAGGGCGAGCAGTACTTC.

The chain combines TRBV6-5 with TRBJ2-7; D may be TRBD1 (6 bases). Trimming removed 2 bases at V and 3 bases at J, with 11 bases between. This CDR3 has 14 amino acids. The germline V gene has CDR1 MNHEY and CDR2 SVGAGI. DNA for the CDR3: TGTGCCAGCAGTTACGACAGGTTCGACTACGAGCAGTACTTC. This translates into CASSYDRFDYEQYF.

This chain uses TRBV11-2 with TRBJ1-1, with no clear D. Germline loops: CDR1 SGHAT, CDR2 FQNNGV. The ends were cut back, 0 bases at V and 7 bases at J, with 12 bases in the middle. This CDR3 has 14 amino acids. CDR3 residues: CASSLDRNIGEAFF. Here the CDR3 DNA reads TGTGCCAGCAGCTTAGACAGAAATATAGGTGAAGCTTTCTTT.